The source of this TCR delta chain is a study of γδ T cells in repeated Plasmodium falciparum infection. This clone came up many times. With CATT, TCRdb re-called clones from the multiplex PCR reads. The repertoire holds tens of thousands of delta-chain clones, approximately 1.7% seen once, with approximately 16% in the top ten. Sequencing used gamma-delta T cells from blood. The source is a pool of human donors (malaria-infected and uninfected, not separated).

This CDR3 is CALGGPPPVLGDIRSDKLIF. The CDR3 DNA reads TGTGCTCTTGGTGGGCCCCCCCCAGTACTGGGGGATATACGATCCGATAAACTCATCTTT. The chain uses TRDV1 and TRDJ1, with TRDD3 matching 11 bases. V trimming: 6 bases; J trimming: 3 bases; junction bases outside the gene matches: 21. CDR1 TSWWSYY and CDR2 QGS come from the germline V gene. The CDR3 covers 20 residues.